A selection of T cell receptor beta chains follows, all from one sample in a study of T cells after yellow fever vaccination. TCRdb processed the 5' RACE reads anew with MiXCR; each CDR3 protein has one entry. The sample yields approximately 600,000 distinct CDR3 sequences, 12% seen once. The sequenced sample was PBMCs, obtained on the day of the yellow fever booster vaccination. These receptors came from a young man who received the YFV17D yellow fever vaccine. The CDR3 runs from the conserved cysteine through the conserved F or W. Fields, in order: CDR3 DNA, CDR3 protein, clone size, J gene, D gene, V gene. D genes are given only for firm matches. Only part of the rows carry a size: once, few, many, or a class if the clone is expanded.

TGCAGTGCTAGAGATCAGACCACCGTGTACGAGCAGTACTTC	CSARDQTTVYEQYF	NA	TRBJ2-7	NA	TRBV20-1
TGTGCCAGCAGCTGGACTAGCGGGAGTAACAATGAGCAGTTCTTC	CASSWTSGSNNEQFF	few	TRBJ2-1	TRBD2	TRBV5-5
TGCGCCAGCAGCTTGGTACCAGATACAGCCTACGAGCAGTACTTC	CASSLVPDTAYEQYF	few	TRBJ2-7	NA	TRBV5-1
TGTGCCAGCTCACCGTCAACCACCGGCAATCAGCCCCAGCATTTT	CASSPSTTGNQPQHF	many	TRBJ1-5	NA	TRBV18
TGTGCCAGCAGGGGACAGGGTTCTAGGCTGTTCTCCAATTCACCCCTCCACTTT	CASRGQGSRLFSNSPLHF	NA	TRBJ1-6	TRBD1	TRBV2
TGCAGCGTTGAAGGGGTGGGCAGGTTCTCCTACGAGCAGTACTTC	CSVEGVGRFSYEQYF	many	TRBJ2-7	NA	TRBV29-1
TGCGCCAGCAGTAGTCGCGCGCGGGAGGGCCGTGATACGCAGTATTTT	CASSSRAREGRDTQYF	many	TRBJ2-3	TRBD2	TRBV10-2
TGCAGTGCTACCGGCGGGCTCCCTAGCACAGATACGCAGTATTTT	CSATGGLPSTDTQYF	few	TRBJ2-3	NA	TRBV20-1
TGTGCCAGCAGCGAGGGGGGGGCCGAGGCGAACACTGAAGCTTTCTTT	CASSEGGAEANTEAFF	few	TRBJ1-1	NA	TRBV7-9
TGCAGCGTTGTTAGGGACTCATTGGGCTCCGAGCAGTACTTC	CSVVRDSLGSEQYF	many	TRBJ2-7	NA	TRBV29-1
TGTGCCATCGCGGAGACAGGACCACCCGAAGCTTTCTTT	CAIAETGPPEAFF	few	TRBJ1-1	NA	TRBV10-3
TGTGCCAGCAGTTCAGGGGCCGGGAGAACCAACGAGCAGTACTTC	CASSSGAGRTNEQYF	NA	TRBJ2-7	NA	TRBV7-9
TGTGCCAGCAGCATCCAGGGACAGTTCCACGAGCAGTACTTC	CASSIQGQFHEQYF	NA	TRBJ2-7	TRBD1	TRBV9
TGTGCCAGCAGCTTGGCCGTCGCAATACCAGATACGCAGTATTTT	CASSLAVAIPDTQYF	many	TRBJ2-3	NA	TRBV5-6
TGCAGTGCCCCGACACTTTCCTACGAGCAGTACTTC	CSAPTLSYEQYF	few	TRBJ2-7	NA	TRBV20-1